Reported below is one T cell receptor beta chain. This clonotype was seen many times. Its antigen is still unknown. Qualities for individual bases were not recorded, and no much larger clone is one base off. The iRepertoire nested amplicon-rescue multiplex PCR (arm-PCR) platform was used to amplify TCR alpha and beta CDR3 regions from RNA. For one-step reverse transcription and amplification, about 100-450 ng of tissue mRNA or PBMC total RNA was used as input. Following bead purification, Illumina adapters were added by a secondary multiplex PCR, and the libraries were gel-purified between 200 and 400 bp. Libraries carried internal 6-nucleotide barcodes used for demultiplexing. Sequencing of libraries was performed on an Illumina MiSeq with 2x220 or 2x250 nucleotide paired-end reads. On the authors' methods: Paired reads were merged using FLASH 1.2.11 and aligned with BWA-MEM to the GRCh37 human genome, and TRA and TRB reads were then extracted. An IMGT-derived reference of cassette sequences and CDR3 motifs, with pseudogenes included, was used for V and J assignment. Three-frame translation of reads was performed, and productive CDR3s were defined as those with a C...FGXG motif and no stop codons. Clonotypes were defined as unique combinations of V-J cassette pair and CDR3 amino acid sequence. Hamming distance filtering was applied to reads, with thresholds set by the sequence error rate of each sample in mapped regions. TCRdb trimmed the raw reads at Q25, called clones with MiXCR and kept productive beta chains. Rows with a matching CDR3 protein are joined into one entry that keeps the most common DNA and genes. Here the V and J calls rest on TCRdb's processing, not on the authors' analysis. A total of roughly 190,000 distinct CDR3 sequences appear in this sample, about 32% of them only once. Of the sample, around 20% is held by the ten largest clones.

The record originates from a study of glioma-infiltrating T cells (dated by TCRdb to the mid-2010s). Regarding the study in general: TCR alpha- and beta-chain repertoires were sequenced from glioma tissue, non-neoplastic brain tissue and matched peripheral blood mononuclear cells. To measure divergence between tissue and blood T-cell populations, each tissue-infiltrating repertoire was compared with the peripheral blood repertoire of the same patient. The paired cohort was made up of three low-grade glioma patients, several primary glioblastoma patients and three non-glioma patients who contributed non-neoplastic brain tissue.

Including the terminal cysteine and phenylalanine, the CDR3 comprises 15 residues. The kept DNA is CDR3 alone, 45 bases in frame from the first base. V lost 0 bases and J lost 6 bases; the stretch between them is 14 bases long. CDR1 and CDR2, per the germline V gene, are MGHRA and YSYEKL. Paper-wide results and their limitations: Group comparisons rested on small numbers: three non-neoplastic, three low-grade glioma and seven or eight glioblastoma patients. VJ-independent divergence between tissue and blood was below expectation in non-neoplastic patients but above expectation in all gliomas, especially low-grade gliomas. Very few CDR3 sequences were shared between tissue and blood, attributed to high CDR3 diversity and limited sampling.

The TCR sequence derives from a human donor with low-grade glioma or glioblastoma, undergoing nonglioma brain surgery, or in good health (not recorded which). Specimen: glioma tissue, nonneoplastic brain tissue, or PBMCs (not recorded which). The V and J genes are TRBV4-1 and TRBJ1-2, with the D gene not confidently named. The CDR3 reads as follows: CASSQEDREVHGYTF. The nucleotide sequence is TGCGCCAGCAGCCAAGAGGACCGGGAAGTTCATGGCTACACCTTC.